This T cell receptor beta chain is drawn from a study of lymphopenia after photon versus proton radiotherapy. On this clone itself: Its antigen is as yet unknown.

Study outcomes and limitations: Proton therapy kept repertoires fairly stable, unlike photons, which gained effector/memory cells. Better survival with proton therapy was suggested as possible, not demonstrated. In patients who died, overall survival fell as post-nadir TCR diversity dropped more. After lymphocyte nadir, photon-treated repertoires showed oligoclonal expansion, especially CD8+ Temra.

Profiled with immunoSEQ multiplex PCR; TCRdb holds only in-frame clones, not every one. The table includes roughly 15,000 clones, approximately 84% detected once. CDR1 is GTSNPN and CDR2 is SVGIG in the germline V gene (reference sequence). The ends were cut back, 1 base at V and 2 bases at J, with 6 bases in the middle. CDR3 length: 12 amino acids. The chain combines TRBV30 with TRBJ2-7; no clear D gene. This clonotype was obtained from a man in his sixties or seventies with pancreatic cancer. Sequencing was performed on peripheral blood, taken from a patient treated with proton-based radiotherapy. The CDR3 is CAWSASPYEQYF. CDR3 DNA sequence: TGTGCCTGGAGTGCCAGCCCCTACGAGCAGTACTTC.